The present entry profiles one T cell receptor (beta chain) with its context. Its cognate antigen is unknown. This entry is derived from a study of blood T cells in healthy people across ages. The germline gives CDR1 SNHLY, CDR2 FYNNEI. V shed 4 bases, J shed 2 bases, and the junction held 7 bases outside the gene matches. This CDR3 has 16 amino acids. Each donor had around 10 milliliters of peripheral blood drawn. Study-level findings and limits: Unknown donor CMV status possibly confounded expanded clonotype changes. The percentage of naive T cells correlated strongly with TCR beta diversity.

A second 7 to 11 cycle PCR used barcoded and J-beta primers. Samples each returned at least 2.5 million CDR3-containing paired-end reads. TCRdb redid the calling of the 5' RACE reads with MiXCR, one entry per CDR3 protein. The data show approximately 900,000 distinct CDR3 sequences, roughly 48% seen once. The sequencing input was blood. This sequence joins TRBV2 and TRBJ2-3, with TRBD2 matching 9 bases. The sequence was collected from a man aged 25 to 40 in good health. CDR3 nucleotides: TGTGCCAGCAGTGGGCCAGCGGGGGGTTACACAGATACGCAGTATTTT. Its translation: CASSGPAGGYTDTQYF.